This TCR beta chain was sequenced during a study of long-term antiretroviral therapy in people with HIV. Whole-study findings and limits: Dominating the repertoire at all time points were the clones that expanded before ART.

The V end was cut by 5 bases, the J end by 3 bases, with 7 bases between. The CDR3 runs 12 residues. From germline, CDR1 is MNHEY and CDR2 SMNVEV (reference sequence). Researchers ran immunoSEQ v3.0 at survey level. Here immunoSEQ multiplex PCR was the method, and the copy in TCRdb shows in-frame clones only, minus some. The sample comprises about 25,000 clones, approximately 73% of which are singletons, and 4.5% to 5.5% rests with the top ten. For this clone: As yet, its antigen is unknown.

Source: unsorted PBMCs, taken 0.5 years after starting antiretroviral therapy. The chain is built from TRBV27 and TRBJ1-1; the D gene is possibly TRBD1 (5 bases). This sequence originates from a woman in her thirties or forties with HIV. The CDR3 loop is CASSGGYTEAFF. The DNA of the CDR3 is TGTGCCAGCAGTGGGGGGTACACTGAAGCTTTCTTT.